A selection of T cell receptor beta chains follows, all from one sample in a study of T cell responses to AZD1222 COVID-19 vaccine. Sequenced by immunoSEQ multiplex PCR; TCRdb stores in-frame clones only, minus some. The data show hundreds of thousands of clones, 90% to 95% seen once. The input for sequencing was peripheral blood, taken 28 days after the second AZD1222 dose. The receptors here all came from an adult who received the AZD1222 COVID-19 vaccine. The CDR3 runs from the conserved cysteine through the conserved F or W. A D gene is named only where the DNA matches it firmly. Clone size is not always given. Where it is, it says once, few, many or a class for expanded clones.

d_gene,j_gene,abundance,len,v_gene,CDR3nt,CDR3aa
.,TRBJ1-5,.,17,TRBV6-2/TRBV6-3,TGTGCCAGCAGTTACTCGTCCGGGATTGCGTTCGATCAGCCCCAGCATTTT,CASSYSSGIAFDQPQHF
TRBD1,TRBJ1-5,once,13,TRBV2,TGTGCCACACAGGGGCAGAGCAATCAGCCCCAGCATTTT,CATQGQSNQPQHF
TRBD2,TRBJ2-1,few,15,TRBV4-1,TGCGCCAGCAGCCAGGAGCGGGAGTCCTACAATGAGCAGTTCTTC,CASSQERESYNEQFF
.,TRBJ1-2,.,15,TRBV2,TGTGCCAGCAGTGAAAACCTAGGGGATAACTATGGCTACACCTTC,CASSENLGDNYGYTF
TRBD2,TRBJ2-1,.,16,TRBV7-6,TGTGCCAGCAGCTTAGCGGCTAGCGGGAGATTCAATGAGCAGTTCTTC,CASSLAASGRFNEQFF
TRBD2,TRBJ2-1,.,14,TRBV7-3,TGTGCCAGCAGCTTATCCGGGACTAACAATGAGCAGTTCTTC,CASSLSGTNNEQFF
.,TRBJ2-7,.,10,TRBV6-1,TGTGCCAGCAGTGAGTACGAGCAGTACTTC,CASSEYEQYF
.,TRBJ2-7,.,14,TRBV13,TGTGCCAGCAGCTTAGCCGGACGGATGCACGAGCAGTACTTC,CASSLAGRMHEQYF
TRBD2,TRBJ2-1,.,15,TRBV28,TGTGCCAGCAGCCTTACTAGCGGACCTTACAATGAGCAGTTCTTC,CASSLTSGPYNEQFF
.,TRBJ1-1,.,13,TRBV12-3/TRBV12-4,TGTGCCAGCAGTTTGGGGGGGGGCACTGAAGCTTTCTTT,CASSLGGGTEAFF
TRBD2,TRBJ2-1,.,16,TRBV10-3,TGTGCCATCAGTGAGGGTAGCGGGGGGGTGAAGAATGAGCAGTTCTTC,CAISEGSGGVKNEQFF
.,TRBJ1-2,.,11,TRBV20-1,TGCAGTGCTAGAGATGCGAGGGGCTACACCTTC,CSARDARGYTF
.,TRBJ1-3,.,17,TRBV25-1,TGTGCCAGCAGTGCTCCCCTCGGAGCGACCGTTGGAAACACCATATATTTT,CASSAPLGATVGNTIYF
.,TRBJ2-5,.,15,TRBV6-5,TGTGCCAGCAGTCCATTCCTAGCGCAACAAGAGACCCAGTACTTC,CASSPFLAQQETQYF
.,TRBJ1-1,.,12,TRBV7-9,TGTGCCAGCAGCTTCACCGGCACTGAAGCTTTCTTT,CASSFTGTEAFF
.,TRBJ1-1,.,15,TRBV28,TGTGCCAGCAACACGGGCGGCCTGTCGGACACTGAAGCTTTCTTT,CASNTGGLSDTEAFF
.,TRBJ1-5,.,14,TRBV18,TGTGCCAGCTCACCGGCAGGGGGCAATCAGCCCCAGCATTTT,CASSPAGGNQPQHF
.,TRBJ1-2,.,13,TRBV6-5,TGTGCCAGTCGTCCGGGGGGGCTAAAGGGCTACACCTTC,CASRPGGLKGYTF
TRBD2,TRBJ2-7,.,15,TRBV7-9,TGTGCCAGCAGCCCTACTAGCGGGAGATCGTACGAGCAGTACTTC,CASSPTSGRSYEQYF
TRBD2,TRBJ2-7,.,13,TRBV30,TGTGCCTGGAAGGCGGGAGTGGCGTACGAGCAGTACTTC,CAWKAGVAYEQYF
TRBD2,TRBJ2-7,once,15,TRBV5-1,TGCGCCAGCACACAGGGTGGACTAGCGGGATACGAGCAGTACTTC,CASTQGGLAGYEQYF
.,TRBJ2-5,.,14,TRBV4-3,TGCGCCAGCAGCCCGAACGGGTTCCGAGAGACCCAGTACTTC,CASSPNGFRETQYF
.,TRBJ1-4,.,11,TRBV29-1,TGCAGCGTTTTTGGGGGTGAAAAACTGTTTTTT,CSVFGGEKLFF
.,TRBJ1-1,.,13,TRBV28,TGTGCCAGCAGTGCCGGTTCGAACACTGAAGCTTTCTTT,CASSAGSNTEAFF
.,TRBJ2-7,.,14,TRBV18,TGTGCCAGCTCACCAAACCGTGGGGTCTACGAGCAGTACTTC,CASSPNRGVYEQYF
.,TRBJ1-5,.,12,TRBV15,TGTGCCACCAGCAGAGATATAGGCGCCCAGCATTTT,CATSRDIGAQHF
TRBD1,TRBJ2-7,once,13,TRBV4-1,TGCGCCAGCAGCCAAAAAGGGGGCCACGAGCAGTACTTC,CASSQKGGHEQYF
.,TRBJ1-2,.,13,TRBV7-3,TGTGCCAGCAGCCCTTCAGGTCCCTATGGCTACACCTTC,CASSPSGPYGYTF
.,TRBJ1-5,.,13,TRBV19,TGTGCCAGTGGAGGGAGTTTAGGTCAGCCCCAGCATTTT,CASGGSLGQPQHF
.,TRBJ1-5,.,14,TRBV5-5,TGTGCCAGCAGCAAAGATTTTAAGGGTGAGACCCAGCATTTT,CASSKDFKGETQHF
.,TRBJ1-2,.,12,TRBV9,TGTGCCAGCAGCACTTCCAGGGACGGCTACACCTTC,CASSTSRDGYTF
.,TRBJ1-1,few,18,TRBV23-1,TGCGCCAGCAGTCAATCGGAGGGGGACCCTCCCTTGGCTCTATGGGCTTTCTTT,CASSQSEGDPPLALWAFF
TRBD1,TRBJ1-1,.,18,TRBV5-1,TGCGCCAGCAGCTTCGTTGGCGGGACAGGGGGGACGAACACTGAAGCTTTCTTT,CASSFVGGTGGTNTEAFF
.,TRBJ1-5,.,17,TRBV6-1,TGTGCCAGCAGTGAAGCTGTCCGTGGGGGGGAGGAGCAGCCCCAGCATTTT,CASSEAVRGGEEQPQHF
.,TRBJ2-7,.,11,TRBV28,TGTGCCAGCAACACGGATTTCGAGCAGTACTTC,CASNTDFEQYF
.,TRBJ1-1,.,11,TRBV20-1,TGCAGTGCTAGAGAAAACACTGAAGCTTTCTTT,CSARENTEAFF
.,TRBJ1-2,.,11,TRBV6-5,TGTGCCAGCAGTTACTCTTCCGGCTACACCTTC,CASSYSSGYTF
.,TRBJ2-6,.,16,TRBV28,TGTGCCAGCAGTGGGTGGAGAGGGATGGGGGCCAACGTCCTGACTTTC,CASSGWRGMGANVLTF
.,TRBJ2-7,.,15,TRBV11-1,TGTGCCAGCAGCTTAACCGGCACCGGGCCCTACGAGCAGTACTTC,CASSLTGTGPYEQYF
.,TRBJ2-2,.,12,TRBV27,TGTGCCAGCAGTCCCGAGGCCGGGGAGCTGTTTTTT,CASSPEAGELFF
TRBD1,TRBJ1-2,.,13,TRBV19,TGTGCCAGTAGTATAGGGCAGGGGGATGGCTACACCTTC,CASSIGQGDGYTF
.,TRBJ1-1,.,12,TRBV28,TGTGCCAGCAATAAGGGACCAACTGAAGCTTTCTTT,CASNKGPTEAFF
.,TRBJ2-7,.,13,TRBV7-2,TGTGCCAGCAGCAGGACTACTACCTACGAGCAGTACTTC,CASSRTTTYEQYF
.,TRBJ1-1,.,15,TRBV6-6,TGTGCCAGCACTCACGGGGGAAGGGGCCACACTGAAGCTTTCTTT,CASTHGGRGHTEAFF
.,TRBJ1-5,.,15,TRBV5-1,TGCGCCAGCAGCACCGGGGGCCTTGTGGGTCAGCCCCAGCATTTT,CASSTGGLVGQPQHF